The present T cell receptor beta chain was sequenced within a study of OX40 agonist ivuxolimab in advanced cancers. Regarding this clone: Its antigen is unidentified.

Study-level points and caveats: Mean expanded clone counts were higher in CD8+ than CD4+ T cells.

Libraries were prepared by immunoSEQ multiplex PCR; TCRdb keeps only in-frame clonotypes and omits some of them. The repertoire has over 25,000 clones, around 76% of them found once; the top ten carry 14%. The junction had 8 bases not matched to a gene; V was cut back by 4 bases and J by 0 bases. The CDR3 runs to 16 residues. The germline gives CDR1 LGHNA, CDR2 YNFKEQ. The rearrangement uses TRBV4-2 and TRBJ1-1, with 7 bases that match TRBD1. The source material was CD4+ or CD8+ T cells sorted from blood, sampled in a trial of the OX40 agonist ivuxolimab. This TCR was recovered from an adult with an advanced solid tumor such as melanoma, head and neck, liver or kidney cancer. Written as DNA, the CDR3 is TGTGCCAGCAGCCTATCGGGACAGAATCTGAACACTGAAGCTTTCTTT. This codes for CASSLSGQNLNTEAFF.